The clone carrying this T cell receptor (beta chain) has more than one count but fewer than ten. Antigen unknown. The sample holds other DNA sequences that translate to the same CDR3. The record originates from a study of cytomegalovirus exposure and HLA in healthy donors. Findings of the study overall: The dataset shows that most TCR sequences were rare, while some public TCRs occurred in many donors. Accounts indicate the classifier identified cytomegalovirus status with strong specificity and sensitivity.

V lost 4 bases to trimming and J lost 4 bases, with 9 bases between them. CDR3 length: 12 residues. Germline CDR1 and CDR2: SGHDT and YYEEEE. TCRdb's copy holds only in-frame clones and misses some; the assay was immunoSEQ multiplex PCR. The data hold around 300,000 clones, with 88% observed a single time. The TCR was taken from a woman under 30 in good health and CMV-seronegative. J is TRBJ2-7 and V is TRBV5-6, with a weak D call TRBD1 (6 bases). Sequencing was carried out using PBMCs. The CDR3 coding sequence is TGTGCCAGCAGCCTACAGGGTTACGAGCAGTACTTC. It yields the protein CASSLQGYEQYF.